The 32 T cell receptor beta chains listed next were all sequenced from one sample in a study of CD8+ T cells in alopecia areata. Sequencing templates came from extracted RNA that was reverse transcribed into cDNA. Data came from immunoSEQ multiplex PCR; TCRdb stores just in-frame clones and leaves some out. The repertoire has more than 90,000 clones, none seen only once; the ten largest take about 20%. Specimen: lesional skin. Source of these receptors: a C3H/HeJ mouse with alopecia areata. Mice of this strain are of MHC haplotype H2-k.

Concerning this clone itself: Mouse gene names and germline throughout. Incomplete CDR3 DNA: TGTGCCAGCAGTGAACCTGGGGAGAACCAAGAC. It encodes CASSEPGENQD. Given in full, the CDR3 is CASSEPGENQDTQYF. This chain connects TRBV13-3 to TRBJ2-5; D may be TRBD2 (6 bases). The read ends 4 residues before the CDR3 terminus; that terminus is restored from the germline J gene. From germline, CDR1 is NNHDY and CDR2 SYVADS. The CDR3 consists of 15 residues. The V and J ends lost 2 bases and 0 bases respectively, with 10 bases between them.

The sample holds many counts of this clone. Germline and genes here are mouse. With the read ending 4 residues before the CDR3 end, the germline J gene is used to fill in that end. The chain employs TRBV1 and TRBJ2-1; the match to TRBD2 covers 10 bases. The CDR3 runs to 16 residues. The V segment lost 0 bases and the J segment 4 bases; nucleotides outside the gene matches: 3. Germline assignment: CDR1 NSQYPW and CDR2 LRSPGD (reference sequence). CDR3 amino acids: CTCSAEDWGRYAEQFF. The part of the CDR3 DNA that was read is TGCACCTGCAGTGCAGAGGACTGGGGGAGATATGCT. The complete variable domain, with remaining parts taken from reference TRBV1 and TRBJ2-1, reads VTLLEQNPRWRLVPRGQAVNLRCILKNSQYPWMSWYQQDLQKQLQWLFTLRSPGDKEVKSLPGADYLATRVTDTELRLQVANMSQGRTLYCTCSAEDWGRYAEQFFGPGTRLTVL.

This clone came up many times. Here the gene names and germline are mouse. The read terminates 4 residues before the CDR3 end, so the remaining end is supplied by the germline J gene. The rearrangement links TRBV16 to TRBJ2-7; D is possibly TRBD1 (6 bases). From germline, CDR1 is SGHSA and CDR2 FRNQAP. This CDR3 is built from 12 residues. Between the trimmed V and J ends, which lost 5 bases and 3 bases, there was a span of 8 bases. The covered CDR3 bases are TGTGCAAGCAGCCCGGACAGCTAT. It specifies CASSPDSY. The entire CDR3 sequence reads CASSPDSYEQYF.

This clone has just a few counts. Any gene name here is a mouse gene name. This CDR3 reads CASTQTGRKNTGQLYF. The sequenced CDR3 bases are TGTGCCAGCACCCAGACAGGGAGAAAAAACACCGGG. The chain combines TRBV13-3 with TRBJ2-2; the match to TRBD1 covers 7 bases. The read comes to an end 4 residues before the CDR3 does, leaving the germline J gene to fill in the end. V lost 6 bases, J lost 1 base, and 9 bases stayed unmatched. The CDR3 is 16 residues long. In germline, CDR1 is NNHDY, CDR2 SYVADS.

This clone was seen more than once but under ten times. The gene names here belong to mouse. The CDR3 end is not reached by the read, which stops 4 residues before it; the germline J gene fills it in. The V gene is TRBV3, the J gene TRBJ2-7, with unresolved D. Germline lookup yields CDR1 SNHLY and CDR2 FYNGKV (reference sequence). The CDR3 consists of 12 residues. The CDR3 loop is CASSLPRYEQYF. The CDR3 DNA, read in part, is TGTGCCAGCAGCTTACCCAGATAT.

In this sample, this clone turned up a few times. The gene symbols are mouse symbols. The read comes to an end 4 residues before the CDR3 does, leaving the germline J gene to fill in the end. The chain uses TRBV13-3 and TRBJ2-4; possible D gene TRBD1, 6 bases. Trimming shortened V by 5 bases and J by 1 base, and 11 bases separated the two germline ends. Per the germline V gene, CDR1 is NNHDY and CDR2 is SYVADS. The CDR3 is 14 amino acids. The DNA read from the CDR3 is TGTGCCAGCAGCTACAGGGAGCGTCAAAAC. It encodes CASSYRERQN. The complete CDR3 sequence is CASSYRERQNTLYF.

This clone was seen more than once but under ten times. Gene names and germline refer to mouse. The read gets to within 4 residues of the CDR3 end, and the germline J gene fills in the rest. The rearrangement links TRBV13-3 to TRBJ2-5; the match to TRBD1 covers 10 bases. The J segment lost 0 bases and the V segment lost 2 bases, leaving 6 bases of the junction unmatched. This CDR3 is built from 17 residues. Looked up from germline, CDR1 is NNHDY and CDR2 is SYVADS. The part of the CDR3 DNA that was read is TGTGCCAGCAGTGAGAAGGACAGGGGGGTTAACCAAGAC. Its translation is CASSEKDRGVNQD. The CDR3 reads in full as CASSEKDRGVNQDTQYF.

With respect to this clone: Germline and genes here are mouse. The read terminates 4 residues ahead of where the CDR3 ends, so the germline J gene completes it. J is TRBJ1-4 and V is TRBV19, with a tentative D call TRBD1 (6 bases). Trimming shortened V by 2 bases and J by 2 bases, and 13 bases separated the two germline ends. The germline V gene has CDR1 FNHDT and CDR2 SITEND (reference sequence). The CDR3 is 16 amino acids. The CDR3 DNA, read in part, is TGTGCCAGCAGTATTCAGGGGAAAGTCTCCAACGAA. Translation: CASSIQGKVSNE. The whole CDR3 sequence reads CASSIQGKVSNERLFF.

This clone was seen a few times. Germline and genes here are mouse. From the germline J gene comes the end of the CDR3, since the read stops 4 residues before it. V and J are TRBV13-3 and TRBJ2-5; 11 bases agree with TRBD2. V shed 9 bases, J shed 0 bases, and the junction held 3 bases outside the gene matches. The germline V gene has CDR1 NNHDY and CDR2 SYVADS. The length of the CDR3 is 14 residues. This CDR3 reads CAIGTGGNQDTQYF. The part of the CDR3 DNA that was read is TGTGCCATCGGGACTGGGGGTAACCAAGAC. The full variable domain, rest sourced from reference TRBV13-3 and TRBJ2-5, is EAAVTQSPRSKVAVTGGKVTLSCHQTNNHDYMYWYRQDTGHGLRLIHYSYVADSTEKGDIPDGYKASRPSQENFSLILELASLSQTAVYFCAIGTGGNQDTQYFGPGTRLLVL.

This clone was seen only a few times. Germline and genes: mouse. Sequencing ends 4 residues short of the CDR3 end; the germline J gene provides the rest. The V gene is TRBV19, the J gene TRBJ2-1; 8 nucleotides align to TRBD2. There are 14 residues in the CDR3. Germline CDR1 is FNHDT and CDR2 is SITEND (reference sequence). J gave up 6 bases and V 2 bases, and 4 bases lay outside the gene matches. This CDR3 reads CASSMGTGLAEQFF. The sequenced part of the CDR3 DNA is TGTGCCAGCAGTATGGGGACTGGTCTTGCT.

A note on this clone: Mouse germline and gene names are used. The CDR3 end is not reached by the read, which stops 4 residues before it; the germline J gene fills it in. J is TRBJ2-2 and V is TRBV13-3; unclear D gene. The CDR3 contains 16 residues. Looked up from germline, CDR1 is NNHDY and CDR2 is SYVADS. V was trimmed by 2 bases and J by 0 bases, leaving 11 bases between them. The CDR3 here is CASSETLLTNTGQLYF. CDR3 DNA, as far as it was read: TGTGCCAGCAGTGAAACCCTCCTGACAAACACCGGG.

This clone showed up just a few times. The germline and genes are mouse ones. The read is 4 residues too short to cover the CDR3 end, so that end is filled in from the germline J gene. This chain connects TRBV13-2 to TRBJ2-5; 9 bases line up with TRBD1. CDR3 length: 16 residues. Germline V lookup: CDR1 NNHNN, CDR2 SYGAGS (reference sequence). V lost 3 bases and J lost 0; bases outside the gene matches: 5. The CDR3 spells CASGVTGGANQDTQYF. CDR3 DNA, as far as it was read: TGTGCCAGCGGTGTTACAGGGGGCGCAAACCAAGAC.

The table lists this clone with a few counts. The genes are named according to mouse. The sequence runs out 4 residues before the end of the CDR3; the remainder is reconstructed from the germline J gene. V is TRBV19 and J is TRBJ2-2, with D possibly being TRBD2 (6 bases). CDR1 is FNHDT, CDR2 SITEND, per germline (reference sequence). The V end lost 7 bases, the J end lost 6 bases, and 7 bases lay between the germline ends. The CDR3 contains 11 residues. The covered CDR3 bases are TGTGCCAGCGCTGGGGCCGGG. Amino acid sequence: CASAGAG. The full CDR3 protein reads CASAGAGQLYF.

Remarks on this clone: The genes are named according to mouse. The read ends 4 residues shy of where the CDR3 ends; the end is completed using the germline J gene. The chain links TRBV13-3 to TRBJ2-4, with D possibly being TRBD1 (5 bases). The V gene's germline CDR1 is NNHDY and CDR2 SYVADS. V was trimmed by 1 base and J by 1 base, leaving 13 bases between them. The length of the CDR3 is 16 residues. CDR3 DNA, as far as it was read: TGTGCCAGCAGTGATCCTCAGGGAGAGGGTCAAAAC. It specifies CASSDPQGEGQN. The complete CDR3 protein is CASSDPQGEGQNTLYF.

As for this clone: The genes are named according to mouse. The read terminates 4 residues before the CDR3 end, so the remaining end is supplied by the germline J gene. The rearrangement joins TRBV1 to TRBJ2-3, with 10 bases lining up with TRBD2. The CDR3 is made up of 16 amino acids. In germline, CDR1 is NSQYPW, CDR2 LRSPGD (reference sequence). Trimming took 5 bases from V and 3 from J; bases not matched to a gene: 8. The CDR3 here is CTCSPGTGEGAETLYF. The DNA read from the CDR3 is TGCACCTGCAGTCCCGGGACTGGGGAAGGGGCAGAA.

This clone occurred a few times. Any gene name here is a mouse gene name. CDR3 DNA, as far as it was read: TGTGCTAGCAGTAGGAAAACTGGGGGGGCCTAT. Translation gives CASSRKTGGAY. In full, the CDR3 is CASSRKTGGAYEQYF. The chain couples TRBV17 to TRBJ2-7; 10 bases match TRBD2. The read halts 4 residues ahead of the CDR3 end, with the missing end drawn from the germline J gene. V dropped 3 bases and J dropped 2; count of bases not matched to a gene: 4. The CDR3 covers 15 residues. The germline CDR1 and CDR2 sequences are MNHDT and YYDKIL.

This clone was seen a few times. A junction end diverges from the germline sequence, so it may reflect a read error. The listed genes are named as in mouse. The read terminates 4 residues before the CDR3 end, so the remaining end is supplied by the germline J gene. The chain uses TRBV1 and TRBJ2-3, with 8 bases that match TRBD2. The V gene's germline CDR1 is NSQYPW and CDR2 LRSPGD (reference sequence). CDR3 length equals 16 residues. The CDR3 here is CPCSAGGGVGAETLYF. The CDR3 DNA, read in part, is TGCCCCTGCAGTGCGGGGGGGGGCGTTGGTGCAGAA.

This clone was detected many times. The gene names given are mouse names. Read coverage stops 4 residues before the CDR3 terminus; the germline J gene supplies the remainder. The chain joins TRBV13-3 to TRBJ2-7; 8 bases fit TRBD2. J lost 3 bases, V lost 6 bases, and 8 bases had no gene match. This CDR3 region has 14 residues. Germline assignment: CDR1 NNHDY and CDR2 SYVADS. The DNA read from the CDR3 is TGTGCCAGCAAAGAAGGGACTGGAGTCTAT. Translation gives CASKEGTGVY. The whole CDR3 sequence is CASKEGTGVYEQYF.

This clone appeared a few times. The gene names here belong to mouse. The read comes to an end 4 residues before the CDR3 does, leaving the germline J gene to fill in the end. The rearrangement joins TRBV19 to TRBJ2-5; 10 nucleotides line up with TRBD2. The CDR3 is 16 residues long. Germline V gene data show CDR1 as FNHDT and CDR2 as SITEND (reference sequence). Unmatched junction bases numbered 5, after V lost 4 bases and J lost 0 bases. The covered CDR3 bases are TGTGCCAGCAGTCAGACTGGGGGGTCTAACCAAGAC. As protein: CASSQTGGSNQD. The full CDR3 protein reads CASSQTGGSNQDTQYF.

Details on this clone: Gene names follow the mouse nomenclature. The missing CDR3 end, 4 residues past where the read stops, is filled in from the germline J gene. This rearrangement joins TRBV13-3 to TRBJ2-5, with 9 bases lining up with TRBD2. This CDR3 has 15 residues. V lost 5 bases, J lost 0 bases, and 4 bases stayed unmatched. The germline V gene has CDR1 NNHDY and CDR2 SYVADS. This CDR3 is CASRVGGRNQDTQYF. CDR3 DNA (partial): TGTGCCAGCAGAGTGGGGGGGCGCAACCAAGAC.

This clone was counted only a few times. Here the gene names and germline are mouse. Coverage ceases 4 residues before the CDR3 finishes, and the germline J gene fills in the end. The gene calls are TRBV17 and TRBJ2-7, with 10 bases fitting TRBD1. Germline V gene data show CDR1 as MNHDT and CDR2 as YYDKIL. The length of the CDR3 is 14 residues. This chain's CDR3 is CASSRGDRGDEQYF. The covered CDR3 bases are TGTGCTAGCAGTAGAGGGGACAGGGGTGAT.

Remarks on this clone: Gene names denote mouse genes. The read halts 4 residues ahead of the CDR3 end, with the missing end drawn from the germline J gene. Other DNA variants within this sample encode the same CDR3. The chain recombines TRBV13-3 with TRBJ2-1; 8 nucleotides agree with TRBD2. V was clipped by 5 bases and J by 1 base; unmatched bases: 5. The CDR3 is 15 amino acids. Germline V lookup: CDR1 NNHDY, CDR2 SYVADS. CDR3: CASSLDWGNYAEQFF. The CDR3 DNA, read in part, is TGTGCCAGCAGCCTCGACTGGGGAAACTATGCT.

This clone was counted many times. Gene names and germline refer to mouse. The CDR3 end is not reached by the read, which stops 4 residues before it; the germline J gene fills it in. The chain carries TRBV13-3 and TRBJ2-5; 7 nucleotides align to TRBD1. Trimming at V came to 5 bases and at J to 2 bases, leaving 5 bases not matched to a gene. Germline V gene lookup returns CDR1 NNHDY and CDR2 SYVADS. The CDR3 spans 14 residues. The CDR3 loop reads CASSLQGSQDTQYF. The covered CDR3 bases are TGTGCCAGCAGCCTACAGGGGAGCCAAGAC.

This clone has more than one count but fewer than ten. TCRdb's protein and the translated DNA diverge at residue 12; the protein reported here is the translation of the DNA. Germline and genes: mouse. The missing CDR3 end, 3 residues past where the read stops, is filled in from the germline J gene. The chain combines TRBV13-2 with TRBJ1-3; D gene unclear. Per germline, CDR1 NNHNN and CDR2 SYGAGS (reference sequence). The CDR3 contains 15 residues. Trimming pared 2 bases from V and 0 bases from J, leaving 9 bases between. CDR3 sequence reads: CASGEQTPSGNTLYF. Incomplete CDR3 DNA: TGTGCCAGCGGTGAGCAGACACCTTCTGGAAATACG.

This clone has more than one count but fewer than ten. The protein given in TCRdb and the translation of the DNA differ at residue 12, and the sequence presented here derives from the DNA. Each gene name is a mouse one. The sequenced fragment ends 3 residues before the CDR3 boundary, so the rest is inferred from the germline J gene. The chain carries TRBV13-3 and TRBJ1-6; D is ambiguous. TRBJ1-6 is an ORF for which the function is uncertain. The CDR3 has 15 amino acids. The germline CDR1 and CDR2 sequences are NNHDY and SYVADS. Trimming pared 1 base from V and 1 base from J, leaving 6 bases between. This CDR3 is CASSDQVSYNSPLYF. The CDR3 DNA, read in part, is TGTGCCAGCAGTGATCAGGTGTCCTATAATTCGCCC.

Notes on this clone: TCRdb's protein does not match the DNA translation at residue 13; the protein provided is translated from the DNA. Genes and germline are mouse. Incomplete CDR3 DNA: TGTGCCAGCAGTCAAACCCCTGACAGGGGTAATTCGCCC. Its translation: CASSQTPDRGNSP. The full CDR3 protein is CASSQTPDRGNSPLYF. V is TRBV13-3 and J is TRBJ1-6, with TRBD1 matching over 8 bases. The sequence runs out 3 residues before the end of the CDR3; the remainder is reconstructed from the germline J gene. TRBJ1-6 is identified as an open reading frame with a role that is uncertain. The J segment lost 6 bases and the V segment lost 4 bases, leaving 9 bases of the junction unmatched. Looked up from germline, CDR1 is NNHDY and CDR2 is SYVADS. CDR3 length: 16 amino acids.

This clone was seen more than once but under ten times. The genes are named according to mouse. The read halts 4 residues ahead of the CDR3 end, with the missing end drawn from the germline J gene. The chain has TRBV13-3 and TRBJ1-2; the D gene is possibly TRBD1 (6 bases). The V gene's germline CDR1 is NNHDY and CDR2 SYVADS. V shed 0 bases and J shed 1 base, with 13 bases lying between them. This CDR3 comprises 16 residues. This CDR3 is CASSDARPGENSDYTF. The sequenced part of the CDR3 DNA is TGTGCCAGCAGTGATGCGAGGCCAGGGGAAAACTCC.

On this clone: Genes and germline come from the mouse. With the read ending 4 residues before the CDR3 end, the germline J gene is used to fill in that end. The J gene is TRBJ1-1, the V gene TRBV5, with D perhaps TRBD1 (6 bases). There are 15 residues in the CDR3. CDR1 is LGHNA and CDR2 is YNLKQL in the germline V gene (reference sequence). V was cut by 1 base and J by 4 bases, with 13 bases left in between. The CDR3 bases that were read are TGTGCCAGCAGCCAAGCCCCGCCAGGGGCCACA. It translates to CASSQAPPGAT. The whole CDR3 sequence reads CASSQAPPGATEVFF.

This clone was counted only a few times. Genes here carry mouse names. The DNA ends 4 residues before the CDR3 does, and the rest of the CDR3 is filled in from the germline J gene. V usage is TRBV13-3 and J usage is TRBJ2-4; D ambiguous. V lost 2 bases to trimming and J lost 0 bases, with 7 bases between them. This CDR3 has 14 residues. Looked up from germline, CDR1 is NNHDY and CDR2 is SYVADS. The sequenced CDR3 bases are TGTGCCAGCAGTGAGCTCAGAAGTCAAAAC. This translates into CASSELRSQN. The whole CDR3 protein is CASSELRSQNTLYF. The entire variable domain, with the rest obtained from reference TRBV13-3 and TRBJ2-4, is as follows: EAAVTQSPRSKVAVTGGKVTLSCHQTNNHDYMYWYRQDTGHGLRLIHYSYVADSTEKGDIPDGYKASRPSQENFSLILELASLSQTAVYFCASSELRSQNTLYFGAGTRLSVL.

This clone showed up many times. Gene names and germline match the mouse. The read comes to an end 4 residues before the CDR3 does, leaving the germline J gene to fill in the end. This sequence joins TRBV13-3 and TRBJ2-3; D may be TRBD2 (7 bases). Deletions cut 1 base from V and 3 bases from J, with 12 bases between. Germline values: CDR1 NNHDY, CDR2 SYVADS. This CDR3 has 15 residues. The CDR3 loop reads CASSDSWGQAETLYF. CDR3 DNA, as far as it was read: TGTGCCAGCAGTGATAGCTGGGGGCAGGCAGAA.

This clone was seen a few times. Gene names follow the mouse nomenclature. The sequence runs out 4 residues before the end of the CDR3; the remainder is reconstructed from the germline J gene. The chain couples TRBV13-3 to TRBJ2-4; D perhaps matches TRBD2 (5 bases). Germline assignment: CDR1 NNHDY and CDR2 SYVADS. CDR3 length: 15 amino acids. V dropped 1 base and J dropped 0 bases, with 9 bases sitting between them. CDR3 DNA, as far as it was read: TGTGCCAGCAGTGATAATGGGGTTAGTCAAAAC. Amino acid sequence: CASSDNGVSQN. The whole CDR3 is CASSDNGVSQNTLYF.

Worth noting for this clone: TCRdb gives a protein that differs at residue 12 from what the DNA encodes, so the protein here is translated from the DNA. All gene names here are mouse names. The read falls 3 residues short of the CDR3 end, and the missing part is taken from the germline J gene. The gene calls are TRBV19 and TRBJ1-6; 12 bases are shared with TRBD1. TRBJ1-6 is reported as an ORF; its role is uncertain. There are 15 residues in the CDR3. Germline CDR1 reads FNHDT; CDR2 reads SITEND (reference sequence). Germline trimming cut 4 bases from V and 8 bases from J; bases unmatched to any gene: 4. The part of the CDR3 DNA that was read is TGTGCCAGCAGTTGGGACAGGGGGCCGGATTCGCCC. This translates into CASSWDRGPDSP. The complete CDR3 reads CASSWDRGPDSPLYF.